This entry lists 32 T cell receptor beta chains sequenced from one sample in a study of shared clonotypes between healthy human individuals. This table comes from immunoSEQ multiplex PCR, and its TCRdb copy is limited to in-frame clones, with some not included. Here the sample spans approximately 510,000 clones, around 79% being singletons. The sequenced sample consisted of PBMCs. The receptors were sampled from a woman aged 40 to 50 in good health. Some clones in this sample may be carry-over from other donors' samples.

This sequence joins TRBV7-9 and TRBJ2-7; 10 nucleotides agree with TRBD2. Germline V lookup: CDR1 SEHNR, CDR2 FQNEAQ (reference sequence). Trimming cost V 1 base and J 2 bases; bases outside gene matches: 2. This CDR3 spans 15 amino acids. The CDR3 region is CASSLGTSGTYEQYF. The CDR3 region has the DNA TGTGCCAGCAGCTTAGGAACTAGCGGGACCTACGAGCAGTACTTC. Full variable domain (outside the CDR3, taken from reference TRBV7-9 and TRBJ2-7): DTGVSQNPRHKITKRGQNVTFRCDPISEHNRLYWYRQTLGQGPEFLTYFQNEAQLEKSRLLSDRFSAERPKGSFSTLEIQRTEQGDSAMYLCASSLGTSGTYEQYFGPGTRLTVT.

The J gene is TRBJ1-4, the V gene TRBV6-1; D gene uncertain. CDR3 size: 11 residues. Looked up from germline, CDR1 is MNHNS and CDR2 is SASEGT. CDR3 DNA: TGTGCGTTTGCAACTAATGAAAAACTGTTTTTT. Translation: CAFATNEKLFF.

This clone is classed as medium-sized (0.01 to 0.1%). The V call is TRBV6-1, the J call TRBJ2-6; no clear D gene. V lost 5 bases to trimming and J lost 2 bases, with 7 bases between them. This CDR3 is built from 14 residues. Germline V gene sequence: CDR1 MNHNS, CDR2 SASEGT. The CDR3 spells CASSQLPGANVLTF. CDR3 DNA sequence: TGTGCCAGCAGTCAGTTACCTGGGGCCAACGTCCTGACTTTC.

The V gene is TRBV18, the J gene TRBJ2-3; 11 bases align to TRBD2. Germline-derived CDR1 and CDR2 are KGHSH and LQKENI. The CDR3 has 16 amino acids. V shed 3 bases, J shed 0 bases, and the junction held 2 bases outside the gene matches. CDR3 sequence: CASSPLAGGSTDTQYF. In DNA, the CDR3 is TGTGCCAGCTCACCGCTAGCGGGAGGTAGCACAGATACGCAGTATTTT. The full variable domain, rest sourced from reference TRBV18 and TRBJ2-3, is NAGVMQNPRHLVRRRGQEARLRCSPMKGHSHVYWYRQLPEEGLKFMVYLQKENIIDESGMPKERFSAEFPKEGPSILRIQQVVRGDSAAYFCASSPLAGGSTDTQYFGPGTRLTVL.

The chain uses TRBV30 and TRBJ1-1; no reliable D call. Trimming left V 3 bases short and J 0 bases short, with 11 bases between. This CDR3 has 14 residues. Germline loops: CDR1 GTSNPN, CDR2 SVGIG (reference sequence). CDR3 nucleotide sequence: TGTGCCTGGAGCCAGAACTTCATGAACACTGAAGCTTTCTTT. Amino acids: CAWSQNFMNTEAFF.

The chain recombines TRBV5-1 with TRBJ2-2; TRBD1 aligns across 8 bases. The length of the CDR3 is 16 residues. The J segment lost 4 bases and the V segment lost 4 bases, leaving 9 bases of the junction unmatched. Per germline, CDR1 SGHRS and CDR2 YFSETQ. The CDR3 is CASSPPTGAGTGELFF. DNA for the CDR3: TGCGCCAGCAGCCCACCGACAGGGGCGGGCACCGGGGAGCTGTTTTTT.

CDR3 residues: CASSQGAIAGGPQFF. The CDR3 DNA sequence: TGCGCCAGCAGCCAAGGAGCGATAGCGGGAGGGCCCCAGTTCTTC. V gene TRBV4-1 combines with J gene TRBJ2-1, with 11 bases lining up with TRBD2. CDR1 is MGHRA, CDR2 YSYEKL, per germline. The CDR3 runs to 15 residues. V trimming: 1 base; J trimming: 13 bases; junction bases outside the gene matches: 9.

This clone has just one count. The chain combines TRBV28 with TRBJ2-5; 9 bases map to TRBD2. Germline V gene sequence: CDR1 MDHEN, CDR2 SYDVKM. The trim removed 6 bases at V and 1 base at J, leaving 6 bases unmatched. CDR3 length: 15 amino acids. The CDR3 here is CASRGSGRAQETQYF. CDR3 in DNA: TGTGCCAGCAGAGGTAGCGGGAGAGCCCAAGAGACCCAGTACTTC.

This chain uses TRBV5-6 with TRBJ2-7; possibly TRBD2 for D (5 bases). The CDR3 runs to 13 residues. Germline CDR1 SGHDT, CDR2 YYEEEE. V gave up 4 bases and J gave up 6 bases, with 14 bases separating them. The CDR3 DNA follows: TGTGCCAGCAGCCGATACGGACTCTCCGAGCAGTACTTC. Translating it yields CASSRYGLSEQYF.

The CDR3 here is CASSFKTSYYNEQFF. CDR3 in DNA: TGTGCCAGCAGCTTCAAGACTAGCTACTACAATGAGCAGTTCTTC. This sequence joins TRBV5-6 and TRBJ2-1; 7 bases line up with TRBD2. Looked up from germline, CDR1 is SGHDT and CDR2 is YYEEEE. With 2 bases clipped from V and 3 bases from J, the junction kept 5 bases outside the gene matches. CDR3 length: 15 amino acids. Variable domain in full (rest from reference TRBV5-6 and TRBJ2-1): DAGVTQSPTHLIKTRGQQVTLRCSPKSGHDTVSWYQQALGQGPQFIFQYYEEEERQRGNFPDRFSGHQFPNYSSELNVNALLLGDSALYLCASSFKTSYYNEQFFGPGTRLTVL.

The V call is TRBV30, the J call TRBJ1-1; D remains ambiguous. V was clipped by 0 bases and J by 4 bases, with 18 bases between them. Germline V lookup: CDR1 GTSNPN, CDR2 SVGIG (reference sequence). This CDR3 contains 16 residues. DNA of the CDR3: TGTGCCTGGAGTGTAGCTCGGGGAGGATCGGTCACTGAAGCTTTCTTT. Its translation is CAWSVARGGSVTEAFF.

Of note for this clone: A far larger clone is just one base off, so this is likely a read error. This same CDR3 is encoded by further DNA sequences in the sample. CDR3 DNA: TGTGCCAGCAGCCTGGCAACGATGGGTGAATATGGCTACACCTTC. Amino acids: CASSLATMGEYGYTF. V is TRBV5-5 and J is TRBJ1-2; D not resolved. V shed 4 bases and J shed 5 bases, with 18 bases lying between them. The CDR3 is 15 residues long. CDR1 and CDR2 from the germline V gene are SGHKS and YYEKEE (reference sequence). Together with reference TRBV5-5 and TRBJ1-2, the CDR3 gives the full variable domain: DAGVTQSPTHLIKTRGQQVTLRCSPISGHKSVSWYQQVLGQGPQFIFQYYEKEERGRGNFPDRFSARQFPNYSSELNVNALLLGDSALYLCASSLATMGEYGYTFGSGTRLTVV.

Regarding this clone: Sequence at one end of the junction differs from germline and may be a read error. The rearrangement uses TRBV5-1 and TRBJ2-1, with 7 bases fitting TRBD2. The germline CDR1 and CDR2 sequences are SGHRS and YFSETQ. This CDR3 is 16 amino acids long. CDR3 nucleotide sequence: TGCGCCAGCAGCTGGACCTCAGGCGGGGAGGGCAGAGGGAGGCTCTTC. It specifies CASSWTSGGEGRGRLF.

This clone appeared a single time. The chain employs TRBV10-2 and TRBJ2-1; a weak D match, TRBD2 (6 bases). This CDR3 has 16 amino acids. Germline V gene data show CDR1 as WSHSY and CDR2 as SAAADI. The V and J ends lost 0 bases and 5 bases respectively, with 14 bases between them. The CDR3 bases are TGCGCCAGCAGTGAGTCTGGCGGGAAAAGGGACAATGAGCAGTTCTTC. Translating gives CASSESGGKRDNEQFF.

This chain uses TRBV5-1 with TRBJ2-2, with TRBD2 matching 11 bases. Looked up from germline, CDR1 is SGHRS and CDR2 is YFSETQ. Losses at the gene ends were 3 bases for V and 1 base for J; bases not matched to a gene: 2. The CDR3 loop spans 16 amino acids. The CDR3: CASSSTSGGNTGELFF. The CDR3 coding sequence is TGCGCCAGCAGCTCTACTAGCGGGGGGAACACCGGGGAGCTGTTTTTT.

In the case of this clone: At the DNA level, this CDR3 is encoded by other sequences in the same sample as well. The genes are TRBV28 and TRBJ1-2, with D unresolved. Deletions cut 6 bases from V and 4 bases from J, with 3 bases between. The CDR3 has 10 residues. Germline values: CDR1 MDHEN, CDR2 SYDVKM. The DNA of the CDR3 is TGTGCCAGCAGCCGCTATGGCTACACCTTC. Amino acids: CASSRYGYTF.

In DNA, the CDR3 is TGTGCCAGCAGAACCGGGACTAGTCTCTACGAGCAGTACTTC. Amino acids: CASRTGTSLYEQYF. The chain is built from TRBV6-1 and TRBJ2-7, with 8 bases matching TRBD2. The CDR3 extends over 14 amino acids. The ends lost 6 bases at V and 3 bases at J; junction bases unmatched: 7. Germline V gene data show CDR1 as MNHNS and CDR2 as SASEGT.

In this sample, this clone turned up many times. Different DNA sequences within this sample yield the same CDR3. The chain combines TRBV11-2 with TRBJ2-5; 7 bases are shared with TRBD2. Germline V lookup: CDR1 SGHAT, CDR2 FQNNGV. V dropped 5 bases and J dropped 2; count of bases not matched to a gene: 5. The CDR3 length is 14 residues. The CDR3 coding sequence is TGTGCCAGCAGCCCGGGGGGTCGTCAAGAGACCCAGTACTTC. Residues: CASSPGGRQETQYF.

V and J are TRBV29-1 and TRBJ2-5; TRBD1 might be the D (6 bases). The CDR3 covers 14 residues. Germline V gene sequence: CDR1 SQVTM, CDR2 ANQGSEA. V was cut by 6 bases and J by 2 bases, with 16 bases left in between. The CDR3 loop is CSVLNTGKQETQYF. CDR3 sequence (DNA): TGCAGCGTGCTAAATACAGGGAAACAAGAGACCCAGTACTTC.

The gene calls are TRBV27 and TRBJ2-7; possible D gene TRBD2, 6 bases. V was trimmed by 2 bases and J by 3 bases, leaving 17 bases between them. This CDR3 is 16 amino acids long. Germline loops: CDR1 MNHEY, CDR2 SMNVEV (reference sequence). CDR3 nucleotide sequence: TGTGCCAGCAGTTTAGGTGCGGGGAGAGACGGCTACGAGCAGTACTTC. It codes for CASSLGAGRDGYEQYF.

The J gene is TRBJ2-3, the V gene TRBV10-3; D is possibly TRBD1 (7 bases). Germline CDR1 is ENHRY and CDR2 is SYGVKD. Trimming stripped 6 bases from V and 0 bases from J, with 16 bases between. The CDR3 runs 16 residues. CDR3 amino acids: CAIRKGQAGSTDTQYF. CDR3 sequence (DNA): TGTGCCATCAGGAAAGGACAGGCGGGAAGCACAGATACGCAGTATTTT.

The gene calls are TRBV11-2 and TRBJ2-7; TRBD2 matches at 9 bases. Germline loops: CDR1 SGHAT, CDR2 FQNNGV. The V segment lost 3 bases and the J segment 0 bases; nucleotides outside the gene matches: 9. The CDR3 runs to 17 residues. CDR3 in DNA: TGTGCCAGCAGCTTTAGTAGATCGACTAGCGGCTCCTACGAGCAGTACTTC. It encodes CASSFSRSTSGSYEQYF.

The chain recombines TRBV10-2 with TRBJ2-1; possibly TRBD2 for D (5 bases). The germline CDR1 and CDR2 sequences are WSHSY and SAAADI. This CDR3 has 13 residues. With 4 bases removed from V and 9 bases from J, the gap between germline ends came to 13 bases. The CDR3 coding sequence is TGCGCCAGCAGTGCTGGGGAGAGGGCTGAGCAGTTCTTC. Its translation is CASSAGERAEQFF.

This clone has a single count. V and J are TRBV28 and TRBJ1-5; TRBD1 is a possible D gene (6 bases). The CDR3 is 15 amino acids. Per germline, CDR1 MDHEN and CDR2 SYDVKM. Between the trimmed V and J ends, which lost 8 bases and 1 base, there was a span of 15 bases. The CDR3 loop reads CASSLGGSSNQPQHF. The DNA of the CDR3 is TGTGCCAGCTCCTTAGGGGGATCGAGCAATCAGCCCCAGCATTTT.

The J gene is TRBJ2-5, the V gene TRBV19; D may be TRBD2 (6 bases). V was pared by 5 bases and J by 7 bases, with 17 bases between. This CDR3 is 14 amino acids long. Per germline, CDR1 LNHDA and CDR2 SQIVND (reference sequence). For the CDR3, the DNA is TGTGCCAGTAGTTTATCGGCAGCGGAGGGGACCCAGTACTTC. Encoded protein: CASSLSAAEGTQYF.

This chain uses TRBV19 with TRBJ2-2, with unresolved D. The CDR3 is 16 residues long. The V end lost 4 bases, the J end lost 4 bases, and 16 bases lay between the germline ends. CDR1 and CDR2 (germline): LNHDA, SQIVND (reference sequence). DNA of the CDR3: TGTGCCAGTAGTACCGTCACCCCATCGAGCACCGGGGAGCTGTTTTTT. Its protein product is CASSTVTPSSTGELFF.

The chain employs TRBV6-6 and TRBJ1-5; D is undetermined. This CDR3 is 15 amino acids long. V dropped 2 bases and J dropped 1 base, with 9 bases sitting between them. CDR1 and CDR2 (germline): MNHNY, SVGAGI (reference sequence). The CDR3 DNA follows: TGTGCCAGCAGTTACGGAGAAGTCAGCAATCAGCCCCAGCATTTT. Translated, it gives CASSYGEVSNQPQHF.

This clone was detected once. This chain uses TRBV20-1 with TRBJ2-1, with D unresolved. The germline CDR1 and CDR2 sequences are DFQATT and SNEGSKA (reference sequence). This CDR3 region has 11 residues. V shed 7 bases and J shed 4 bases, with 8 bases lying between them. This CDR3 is CSVLLYNEQFF. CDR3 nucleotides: TGCAGTGTGCTCCTGTACAATGAGCAGTTCTTC.

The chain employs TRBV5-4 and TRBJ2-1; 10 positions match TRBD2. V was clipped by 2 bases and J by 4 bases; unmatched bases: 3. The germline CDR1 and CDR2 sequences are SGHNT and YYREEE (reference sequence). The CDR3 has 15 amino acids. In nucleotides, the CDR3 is TGTGCCAGCAGCTTTTTGGGACTAGCGTACAATGAGCAGTTCTTC. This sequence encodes CASSFLGLAYNEQFF.

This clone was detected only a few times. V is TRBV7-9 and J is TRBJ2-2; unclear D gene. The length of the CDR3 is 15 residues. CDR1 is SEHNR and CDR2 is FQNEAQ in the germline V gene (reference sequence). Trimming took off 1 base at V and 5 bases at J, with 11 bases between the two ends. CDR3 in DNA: TGTGCCAGCAGCTTAGGGACCCTGGGGACCGGGGAGCTGTTTTTT. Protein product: CASSLGTLGTGELFF.

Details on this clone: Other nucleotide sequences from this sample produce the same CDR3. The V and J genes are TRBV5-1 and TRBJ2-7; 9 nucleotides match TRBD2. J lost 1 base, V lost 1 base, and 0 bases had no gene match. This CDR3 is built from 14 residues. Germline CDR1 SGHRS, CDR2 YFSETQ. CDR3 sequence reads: CASSLTSGSYEQYF. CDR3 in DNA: TGCGCCAGCAGCTTGACTAGCGGGTCCTACGAGCAGTACTTC.

For the CDR3, the DNA is TGTGCCAGCACCTCCGGACTAGCGGCTTACAATGAGCAGTTCTTC. This gives the protein CASTSGLAAYNEQFF. V and J are TRBV27 and TRBJ2-1, with TRBD2 identical over 10 bases. Per the germline V gene, CDR1 is MNHEY and CDR2 is SMNVEV (reference sequence). The V gene end was trimmed by 7 bases and the J gene end by 4 bases; junction bases not matched to a gene: 7. This CDR3 region has 15 residues.